These 7 T cell receptor beta chains came from one sample sequenced in a study of identical twins (dated by TCRdb to 2016 to 2018). Library preparation was by 5' RACE. The reads were generated on an Illumina HiSeq 2000. The public reads were quality trimmed at Q25 with fastp and then assembled into clones with MiXCR by TCRdb, keeping productive beta chains. One record per CDR3 amino acid sequence lists the most common genes and DNA. This sample holds 350,000 to 600,000 distinct CDR3 sequences; approximately 15% were observed only once. The biggest ten clones account for over 0.5% of the sample. The data also belong to a second study, concerning yellow fever vaccine responses in identical twins.

The sequencing input was CD4+ T cells sorted from blood. Receptors originate from a woman between 18 and 30 years old in good health.

In regard to this clonotype: Since a much larger clone is just one base distant, this may be a read error. The chain is built from TRBV5-1 and TRBJ2-2, with a weak D call TRBD1 (6 bases). The germline gives CDR1 SGHRS, CDR2 YFSETQ. Trimming shortened V by 1 base and J by 4 bases, and 8 bases separated the two germline ends. The CDR3 length is 14 residues. CDR3 sequence reads: CASSLTRGTGELFF. The CDR3 nucleotides read TGCGCCAGCAGCTTGACCAGGGGCACCGGGGAGCTGTTTTTT.

This clonotype was found many times. The chain combines TRBV5-1 with TRBJ1-4, with a weak D call TRBD1 (6 bases). Germline CDR1 reads SGHRS; CDR2 reads YFSETQ. The CDR3 sequence is 15 residues long. V was pared by 4 bases and J by 6 bases, with 16 bases between. The CDR3 region is CASSVVTGQDEKLFF. CDR3 sequence (DNA): TGCGCCAGCAGCGTGGTAACAGGGCAGGATGAAAAACTGTTTTTT.

The chain recombines TRBV7-9 with TRBJ2-3; maybe TRBD2 (5 bases). V lost 5 bases, J lost 2 bases, and 20 bases lay in between. The CDR3 length is 17 residues. Germline V CDR1 and CDR2: SEHNR, FQNEAQ (reference sequence). The CDR3 is CASSIYGGLDDTDTQYF. In nucleotides, the CDR3 is TGTGCCAGCAGCATCTACGGTGGACTTGACGACACAGATACGCAGTATTTT.

In this sample, this clonotype turned up once. CDR3: CASSHSGRTYEQYF. The CDR3 coding sequence is TGTGCCAGCAGCCATTCTGGACGGACCTACGAGCAGTACTTC. The chain uses TRBV3-1 and TRBJ2-7, with no clear D. Germline CDR1 and CDR2: LGHDT and YNNKEL (reference sequence). Trimming shortened V by 3 bases and J by 2 bases, and 11 bases separated the two germline ends. The CDR3 spans 14 residues.

This chain connects TRBV20-1 to TRBJ2-1, with D maybe TRBD2 (5 bases). Trimming pared 3 bases from V and 7 bases from J, leaving 22 bases between. Germline V gene lookup returns CDR1 DFQATT and CDR2 SNEGSKA (reference sequence). The CDR3 has 16 amino acids. The CDR3 spells CSARSIARMVGNEQFF. CDR3 nucleotides: TGCAGTGCTAGGAGCATAGCGCGTATGGTTGGTAATGAGCAGTTCTTC.

This clonotype was seen at least ten times. The chain uses TRBV20-1 and TRBJ2-2; 10 positions agree with TRBD2. In germline, CDR1 is DFQATT, CDR2 SNEGSKA (reference sequence). V shed 3 bases and J 4 bases; nucleotides not matched to a gene: 8. The CDR3 has 16 residues. The CDR3 loop is CSASRPLAGGTGELFF. CDR3 DNA: TGCAGTGCTAGTCGCCCCTTAGCGGGAGGCACCGGGGAGCTGTTTTTT.

V usage is TRBV2 and J usage is TRBJ2-7, with 9 bases lining up with TRBD1. V was pared by 3 bases and J by 1 base, with 4 bases of the junction left unmatched. Germline V gene lookup returns CDR1 SNHLY and CDR2 FYNNEI. This CDR3 contains 15 residues. CDR3 in DNA: TGTGCCAGCAGTGACTGGGGGACAGGGTCCTACGAGCAGTACTTC. It yields the protein CASSDWGTGSYEQYF.